The rows below give T cell receptor beta chains drawn from one sample of a study of T-cell memory formation after mild COVID-19. A single record per CDR3 protein comes from TCRdb applying MiXCR to the 5' RACE reads. The data show 380,000 or so distinct CDR3 sequences, around 13% seen once. Sequenced: PBMCs or a T cell subset sorted from them (not recorded which). These receptor sequences come from a man between 18 and 35 years old who had mild COVID-19 (a few samples of this study predate the infection). Cell type and time point are not known. The CDR3 runs from the conserved cysteine through the conserved F or W. The order of the fields is D gene, V gene, J gene, clone size, CDR3 DNA, CDR3 protein. A D gene is named only where the DNA matches it firmly. A row's size may be missing; if present it is once, few, many or a size class.

D gene: TRBD2
V gene: TRBV28
J gene: TRBJ2-3
clone size: many
CDR3 DNA: TGTGCCAGCAGTTATCCACCTAGCGGGGGCCTCAGCACAGATACGCAGTATTTT
CDR3 protein: CASSYPPSGGLSTDTQYF

D gene: TRBD2
V gene: TRBV11-2
J gene: TRBJ2-1
clone size: .
CDR3 DNA: TGTGCCAGCAGCTTAGGCCCCAGCGGGGTTGAAGAGCAGTTCTTC
CDR3 protein: CASSLGPSGVEEQFF

D gene: .
V gene: TRBV30
J gene: TRBJ2-1
clone size: .
CDR3 DNA: TGTGCCTGGAGCCGAAAGGGGTTATCCTACAATGAGCAGTTCTTC
CDR3 protein: CAWSRKGLSYNEQFF

D gene: TRBD1
V gene: TRBV10-3
J gene: TRBJ2-2
clone size: few
CDR3 DNA: TGTGCCATCAGTGAGTCAGGGGGCTACACCGGGGAGCTGTTTTTT
CDR3 protein: CAISESGGYTGELFF

D gene: .
V gene: TRBV5-1
J gene: TRBJ2-5
clone size: few
CDR3 DNA: TGCGCCAGCAGCCAAAGCCGGGGCTCAGGGGAGACCCAGTACTTC
CDR3 protein: CASSQSRGSGETQYF

D gene: TRBD2
V gene: TRBV7-2
J gene: TRBJ2-5
clone size: few
CDR3 DNA: TGTGCCAGCAGCTTCGCTAGCGGGGGGGCCAGGGAGACCCAGTACTTC
CDR3 protein: CASSFASGGARETQYF

D gene: TRBD2
V gene: TRBV7-2
J gene: TRBJ2-3
clone size: .
CDR3 DNA: TGTGCCAGCAGCACCTTCGGAGCGGGGCCCACAGATACGCAGTATTTT
CDR3 protein: CASSTFGAGPTDTQYF

D gene: .
V gene: TRBV6-5
J gene: TRBJ1-5
clone size: .
CDR3 DNA: TGTGCCAGCAGTTCCAGGGGAACTCAGCCCCAGCATTTT
CDR3 protein: CASSSRGTQPQHF

D gene: TRBD2
V gene: TRBV10-3
J gene: TRBJ2-1
clone size: few
CDR3 DNA: TGTGCCATCAGTAGGACTAGCGGGGGCGGTGGTGACAATGAGCAGTTCTTC
CDR3 protein: CAISRTSGGGGDNEQFF

D gene: TRBD1
V gene: TRBV15
J gene: TRBJ2-3
clone size: .
CDR3 DNA: TGTGCCACCAGCAGAGAAGGACAGGGCCCCTCATCGCAGTATTTT
CDR3 protein: CATSREGQGPSSQYF

D gene: .
V gene: TRBV2
J gene: TRBJ1-5
clone size: .
CDR3 DNA: TGTGCCAGCACGGACAGCAATCAGCCCCAGCATTTT
CDR3 protein: CASTDSNQPQHF

D gene: TRBD1
V gene: TRBV7-2
J gene: TRBJ2-1
clone size: once
CDR3 DNA: TGTGCCAGCAGCCCAGCGGGGACAGGGCGCAATGAGCAGTTCTTC
CDR3 protein: CASSPAGTGRNEQFF

D gene: .
V gene: TRBV12-3/TRBV12-4
J gene: TRBJ2-5
clone size: many
CDR3 DNA: TGTGCCAGCAGTTTAGCAAGCGGGTCACAAGAGACCCAGTACTTC
CDR3 protein: CASSLASGSQETQYF

D gene: TRBD1
V gene: TRBV12-3/TRBV12-4
J gene: TRBJ2-2
clone size: few
CDR3 DNA: TGTGCCAGCAGTTCCACCAAGGACAGGTTATATGGCGGGGAGCTGTTTTTT
CDR3 protein: CASSSTKDRLYGGELFF

D gene: .
V gene: TRBV4-3
J gene: TRBJ2-5
clone size: few
CDR3 DNA: TGCGCCAGCAGCCAAGAGGGCCCGGCTATGTGGGAGACCCAGTACTTC
CDR3 protein: CASSQEGPAMWETQYF

D gene: TRBD1
V gene: TRBV5-8
J gene: TRBJ2-1
clone size: few
CDR3 DNA: TGTGCCAGCAGCTTAGACAGGGCTGAGCAGTTCTTC
CDR3 protein: CASSLDRAEQFF

D gene: TRBD2
V gene: TRBV6-6
J gene: TRBJ2-1
clone size: many
CDR3 DNA: TGTGCCAGCAGTTTTAGCGGGGCAGCTTACAATGAGCAGTTCTTC
CDR3 protein: CASSFSGAAYNEQFF

D gene: TRBD1
V gene: TRBV10-3
J gene: TRBJ1-1
clone size: few
CDR3 DNA: TGTGCCATCAGTGAGGTTGGCAGGGGGGACACTGAAGCTTTCTTT
CDR3 protein: CAISEVGRGDTEAFF

D gene: TRBD2
V gene: TRBV2
J gene: TRBJ2-5
clone size: .
CDR3 DNA: TGTGCCAGCAGTGTGGATAGCGGGCAAAAGACCCAGTACTTC
CDR3 protein: CASSVDSGQKTQYF

D gene: .
V gene: TRBV11-2
J gene: TRBJ1-1
clone size: many
CDR3 DNA: TGTGCCAGCAGCTCCAGGGGTGGAGGGACTGAAGCTTTCTTT
CDR3 protein: CASSSRGGGTEAFF

D gene: .
V gene: TRBV28
J gene: TRBJ2-5
clone size: few
CDR3 DNA: TGTGCCAGCAGTTTTTGGGGATTTGAGACCCAGTACTTC
CDR3 protein: CASSFWGFETQYF

D gene: .
V gene: TRBV7-2
J gene: TRBJ1-2
clone size: .
CDR3 DNA: TGTGCCAGCAGCTTAGGGATCGGCTCTGGCTATGGCTACACCTTC
CDR3 protein: CASSLGIGSGYGYTF

D gene: TRBD2
V gene: TRBV7-2
J gene: TRBJ2-3
clone size: .
CDR3 DNA: TGTGCCAGCGGCAAGGGACTAGCGGGGGCCCTCCAGTATTTT
CDR3 protein: CASGKGLAGALQYF

D gene: .
V gene: TRBV19
J gene: TRBJ2-7
clone size: few
CDR3 DNA: TGTGCCAGTAGCGCCAGGGGAACCTACGAGCAGTACTTC
CDR3 protein: CASSARGTYEQYF

D gene: TRBD2
V gene: TRBV10-3
J gene: TRBJ2-7
clone size: few
CDR3 DNA: TGTGCCATCAGTCAACTAGCGGGGGACTACGAGCAGTACTTC
CDR3 protein: CAISQLAGDYEQYF

D gene: TRBD2
V gene: TRBV15
J gene: TRBJ2-2
clone size: few
CDR3 DNA: TGTGCCACCAGCAGTAGCGGGGGGCCCGGGGAGCTGTTTTTT
CDR3 protein: CATSSSGGPGELFF

D gene: .
V gene: TRBV2
J gene: TRBJ2-4
clone size: few
CDR3 DNA: TGTGCCAGCAGTGCGGGCTATCGCGGGGACATTCAGTACTTC
CDR3 protein: CASSAGYRGDIQYF

D gene: .
V gene: TRBV5-5
J gene: TRBJ1-2
clone size: many
CDR3 DNA: TGTGCCAGCAGCTTGCCCCGACAGAACTATGGCTACACCTTC
CDR3 protein: CASSLPRQNYGYTF

D gene: .
V gene: TRBV24-1
J gene: TRBJ1-2
clone size: .
CDR3 DNA: TGTGCCACCGCAGGGGTCCTCCGAAACGGCTATGGCTACACCTTC
CDR3 protein: CATAGVLRNGYGYTF

D gene: TRBD2
V gene: TRBV9
J gene: TRBJ2-3
clone size: few
CDR3 DNA: TGTGCCAGCAGCGTAGGACTAGCGGGGGGGGCAGATACGCAGTATTTT
CDR3 protein: CASSVGLAGGADTQYF

D gene: .
V gene: TRBV6-1
J gene: TRBJ2-7
clone size: few
CDR3 DNA: TGTGCCAGCAGTGTACGGGACACTCGGAGCGAACAGTACTTC
CDR3 protein: CASSVRDTRSEQYF

D gene: TRBD2
V gene: TRBV5-1
J gene: TRBJ2-5
clone size: many
CDR3 DNA: TGCGCCAGCAGCTTTCAGGGACTACCCCTACAAGAGACCCAGTACTTC
CDR3 protein: CASSFQGLPLQETQYF

D gene: .
V gene: TRBV6-5
J gene: TRBJ2-2
clone size: few
CDR3 DNA: TGTGCCAGCAGTTACTCCCACCCCGGGGGCAGCACCGGGGAGCTGTTTTTT
CDR3 protein: CASSYSHPGGSTGELFF

D gene: .
V gene: TRBV29-1
J gene: TRBJ2-3
clone size: few
CDR3 DNA: TGCAGCGCTGCCGGACGACAGTTCACAGATACGCAGTATTTT
CDR3 protein: CSAAGRQFTDTQYF

D gene: .
V gene: TRBV7-6
J gene: TRBJ2-2
clone size: few
CDR3 DNA: TGTGCCAGCAGTCGGGACCTACCCGGGGAGCTGTTTTTT
CDR3 protein: CASSRDLPGELFF

D gene: .
V gene: TRBV25-1
J gene: TRBJ2-2
clone size: few
CDR3 DNA: TGTGCCAGCAGTGACGGGAGAACTTTCACCGGGGAGCTGTTTTTT
CDR3 protein: CASSDGRTFTGELFF

D gene: .
V gene: TRBV4-2
J gene: TRBJ1-1
clone size: few
CDR3 DNA: TGTGCCAGCAGCCAAGCTCTGTTTTTGAACACTGAAGCTTTCTTT
CDR3 protein: CASSQALFLNTEAFF

D gene: .
V gene: TRBV12-3/TRBV12-4
J gene: TRBJ2-5
clone size: .
CDR3 DNA: TGTGCCAGCAGGCCGAACAGGGGCTTGGCCGGGGGGGAGGAGACCCAGTACTTC
CDR3 protein: CASRPNRGLAGGEETQYF

D gene: .
V gene: TRBV5-1
J gene: TRBJ2-7
clone size: few
CDR3 DNA: TGCGCCAGCAGCTTGGGGGACGGACGGCACGAGCAGTACTTC
CDR3 protein: CASSLGDGRHEQYF

D gene: .
V gene: TRBV4-3
J gene: TRBJ2-1
clone size: many
CDR3 DNA: TGCGCCAGCAGCCAGGGGGCGCCGAACAATGAGCAGTTCTTC
CDR3 protein: CASSQGAPNNEQFF

D gene: .
V gene: TRBV5-4
J gene: TRBJ1-1
clone size: .
CDR3 DNA: TGTGCCAGCATCGAGTATCGGGGGGCAGGCGGAACTGAAGCTTTCTTT
CDR3 protein: CASIEYRGAGGTEAFF

D gene: TRBD2
V gene: TRBV5-1
J gene: TRBJ2-2
clone size: many
CDR3 DNA: TGCGCCAGCAGCACCGGGACTAGCCGGGAGCTGTTTTTT
CDR3 protein: CASSTGTSRELFF

D gene: .
V gene: TRBV28
J gene: TRBJ1-2
clone size: .
CDR3 DNA: TGTGCCAGCAGAAATCACGGCTACACCTTC
CDR3 protein: CASRNHGYTF

D gene: TRBD2
V gene: TRBV7-2
J gene: TRBJ2-5
clone size: .
CDR3 DNA: TGTGCCAGCAGCTTCGGACTAGCCGGAGAGACCCAGTACTTC
CDR3 protein: CASSFGLAGETQYF

D gene: TRBD2
V gene: TRBV7-2
J gene: TRBJ2-2
clone size: .
CDR3 DNA: TGTGCCAGCAGCCGAGAGCGCAGCGGGGGGGACACCGGGGAGCTGTTTTTT
CDR3 protein: CASSRERSGGDTGELFF

D gene: .
V gene: TRBV9
J gene: TRBJ2-3
clone size: many
CDR3 DNA: TGTGCCAGCAGCGTAGGGGCAGATACGCAGTATTTT
CDR3 protein: CASSVGADTQYF

D gene: .
V gene: TRBV20-1
J gene: TRBJ2-1
clone size: many
CDR3 DNA: TGCAGTGCTAGAGATCCGGGCAAGAGCTCCTACAATGAGCAGTTCTTC
CDR3 protein: CSARDPGKSSYNEQFF

D gene: .
V gene: TRBV20-1
J gene: TRBJ2-3
clone size: .
CDR3 DNA: TGCAGTGCTAGTGCTCAGGGTCGCGCAGATACGCAGTATTTT
CDR3 protein: CSASAQGRADTQYF

D gene: TRBD2
V gene: TRBV12-3/TRBV12-4
J gene: TRBJ2-5
clone size: .
CDR3 DNA: TGTGCCAGCAGTTCCTCTAGCGGGGGGATACAAGAGACCCAGTACTTC
CDR3 protein: CASSSSSGGIQETQYF

D gene: .
V gene: TRBV5-6
J gene: TRBJ1-2
clone size: many
CDR3 DNA: TGTGCCAGCAGCTTGCCGGAAGAAAACTATGGCTACACCTTC
CDR3 protein: CASSLPEENYGYTF

D gene: .
V gene: TRBV5-1
J gene: TRBJ2-2
clone size: few
CDR3 DNA: TGCGCCAGCAGCTTGGCCGAGGGGATCACCGGGGAGCTGTTTTTT
CDR3 protein: CASSLAEGITGELFF

D gene: .
V gene: TRBV5-1
J gene: TRBJ2-7
clone size: few
CDR3 DNA: TGCGCCAGCAGCCCGACAGGGACTTTCGACGAGCAGTACTTC
CDR3 protein: CASSPTGTFDEQYF

D gene: TRBD1
V gene: TRBV4-2
J gene: TRBJ2-6
clone size: .
CDR3 DNA: TGTGCCAGCGTGAACCCGACAGGGAGCGGGGCCAACGTCCTGACTTTC
CDR3 protein: CASVNPTGSGANVLTF

D gene: TRBD1
V gene: TRBV15
J gene: TRBJ1-5
clone size: .
CDR3 DNA: TGTGCCACCAGCAGAGATCACAGGGGTAATCAGCCCCAGCATTTT
CDR3 protein: CATSRDHRGNQPQHF

D gene: .
V gene: TRBV9
J gene: TRBJ1-1
clone size: few
CDR3 DNA: TGTGCCAGCAGCGTCTTACCGGACACTGAAGCTTTCTTT
CDR3 protein: CASSVLPDTEAFF